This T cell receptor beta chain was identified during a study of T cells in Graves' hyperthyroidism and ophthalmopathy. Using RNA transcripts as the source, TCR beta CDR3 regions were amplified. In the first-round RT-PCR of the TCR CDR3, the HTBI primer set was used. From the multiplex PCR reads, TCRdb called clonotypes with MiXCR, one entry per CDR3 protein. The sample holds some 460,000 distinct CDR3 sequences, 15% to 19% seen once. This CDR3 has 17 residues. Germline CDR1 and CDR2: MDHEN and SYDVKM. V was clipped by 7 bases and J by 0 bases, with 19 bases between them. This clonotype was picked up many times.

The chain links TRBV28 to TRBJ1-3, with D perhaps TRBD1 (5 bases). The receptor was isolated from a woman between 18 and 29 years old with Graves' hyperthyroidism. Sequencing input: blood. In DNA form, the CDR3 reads TGTGCCAGCACCCCATCGGAGGGACGGTCCTCTGGAAACACCATATATTTT. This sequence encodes CASTPSEGRSSGNTIYF.